A selection of T cell receptor beta chains follows, all from one sample in a study of blood T cell repertoires in COVID-19. Data came from immunoSEQ multiplex PCR; TCRdb stores just in-frame clones and leaves some out. The sample consists of about 140,000 clones, roughly 90% of them appearing once. Material: peripheral blood. These receptors originate from a man aged 50-60 years with active or convalescent COVID-19. Each CDR3 is given with its conserved first and last residue. A D gene is named only where the DNA matches it firmly. Size values are once, few and many counts, or a class for expanded clones, and some rows have none.

J gene: TRBJ2-1
CDR3 length: 14
V gene: TRBV19
clone size: .
D gene: .
CDR3 protein: CASRQGGDYNEQFF
CDR3 DNA: TGTGCCAGTAGACAGGGAGGGGACTACAATGAGCAGTTCTTC

J gene: TRBJ2-3
CDR3 length: 16
V gene: TRBV25-1
clone size: .
D gene: TRBD2
CDR3 protein: CASSESRGGTTDTQYF
CDR3 DNA: TGTGCCAGCAGTGAATCAAGGGGAGGGACCACAGATACGCAGTATTTT

J gene: TRBJ2-2
CDR3 length: 18
V gene: TRBV4-1
clone size: many
D gene: TRBD1
CDR3 protein: CASSQRGSGQGGTGELFF
CDR3 DNA: TGCGCCAGCAGCCAAAGGGGCAGTGGACAGGGAGGCACCGGGGAGCTGTTTTTT

J gene: TRBJ2-7
CDR3 length: 14
V gene: TRBV19
clone size: .
D gene: TRBD2
CDR3 protein: CASSIAASGDEQYF
CDR3 DNA: TGTGCCAGTAGTATAGCTGCTAGCGGGGACGAGCAGTACTTC

J gene: TRBJ1-2
CDR3 length: 12
V gene: TRBV3-1/TRBV3-2
clone size: .
D gene: .
CDR3 protein: CASSQFLYGYTF
CDR3 DNA: TGTGCCAGCAGCCAATTCTTGTATGGCTACACCTTC

J gene: TRBJ1-6
CDR3 length: 15
V gene: TRBV3-1/TRBV3-2
clone size: .
D gene: .
CDR3 protein: CASSPRGIDNSPLHF
CDR3 DNA: TGTGCCAGCAGCCCTAGGGGAATCGATAATTCACCCCTCCACTTT

J gene: TRBJ2-5
CDR3 length: 15
V gene: TRBV19
clone size: .
D gene: TRBD1
CDR3 protein: CASSSTGTGRPAQYF
CDR3 DNA: TGTGCCAGTAGTTCGACCGGGACAGGCCGCCCGGCCCAGTACTTC

J gene: TRBJ1-2
CDR3 length: 11
V gene: TRBV20-1
clone size: .
D gene: .
CDR3 protein: CSARTDYGYTF
CDR3 DNA: TGCAGTGCTCGGACAGACTATGGCTACACCTTC

J gene: TRBJ1-6
CDR3 length: 19
V gene: TRBV28
clone size: .
D gene: TRBD1
CDR3 protein: CASSYRDRVTPSYNSPLHF
CDR3 DNA: TGTGCCAGCAGTTACCGGGACAGGGTTACCCCCTCCTATAATTCACCCCTCCACTTT

J gene: TRBJ2-3
CDR3 length: 16
V gene: TRBV5-1
clone size: .
D gene: TRBD2
CDR3 protein: CASSSRLSGGADTQYF
CDR3 DNA: TGCGCCAGCAGCTCGCGTCTGAGCGGGGGAGCGGATACGCAGTATTTT

J gene: TRBJ1-2
CDR3 length: 13
V gene: TRBV5-6
clone size: .
D gene: TRBD1
CDR3 protein: CASSLAGTGGYTF
CDR3 DNA: TGTGCCAGCAGCTTGGCCGGGACAGGCGGCTACACCTTC

J gene: TRBJ1-5
CDR3 length: 15
V gene: TRBV28
clone size: once
D gene: .
CDR3 protein: CASILEGSPGQPQHF
CDR3 DNA: TGTGCCAGCATCCTGGAGGGAAGTCCGGGTCAGCCCCAGCATTTT

J gene: TRBJ2-7
CDR3 length: 15
V gene: TRBV11-2
clone size: .
D gene: TRBD2
CDR3 protein: CASSLGLAVTYEQYF
CDR3 DNA: TGTGCCAGCAGCTTAGGACTAGCGGTTACCTACGAGCAGTACTTC

J gene: TRBJ2-1
CDR3 length: 14
V gene: TRBV5-1
clone size: .
D gene: TRBD1
CDR3 protein: CASSLDRGTDEQFF
CDR3 DNA: TGCGCCAGCAGCTTGGACAGGGGCACCGATGAGCAGTTCTTC

J gene: TRBJ2-3
CDR3 length: 13
V gene: TRBV14
clone size: once
D gene: .
CDR3 protein: CASSRASTDTQYF
CDR3 DNA: TGTGCCAGCAGCCGAGCTAGCACAGATACGCAGTATTTT

J gene: TRBJ2-5
CDR3 length: 15
V gene: TRBV4-1
clone size: .
D gene: .
CDR3 protein: CASSQDRTRRETQYF
CDR3 DNA: TGCGCCAGCAGCCAAGACCGAACTAGGAGGGAGACCCAGTACTTC